This is a list of T cell receptor beta chains from one sample in a study of shared clonotypes between healthy human individuals. Data came from immunoSEQ multiplex PCR; TCRdb stores just in-frame clones and leaves some out. Among about 2.3 million clones, 80% to 95% were seen once, and the ten largest hold about 0.39%. The sequencing input was naive CD4+ T cells from PBMCs. Receptor source: a man younger than 35 in good health. Some clones in this sample may be carry-over from other donors' samples. Both conserved end residues are part of each CDR3. The D gene is left open where the match is weak. Expanded clones are given a class, and other clones once, few, many or no size at all.

J: TRBJ2-3
size: .
V: TRBV21-1
D: .
CDR3: CASTRGDTQYF
DNA: TGTGCCAGCACGAGGGGAGATACGCAGTATTTT

J: TRBJ2-3
size: .
V: TRBV18
D: TRBD1
CDR3: CASSPPLDRPSDTQYF
DNA: TGTGCCAGCTCACCACCCCTGGACAGGCCCTCAGATACGCAGTATTTT

J: TRBJ1-5
size: .
V: TRBV6-5
D: TRBD1
CDR3: CASSPTGGRNQPQHF
DNA: TGTGCCAGCAGCCCGACAGGGGGGCGCAATCAGCCCCAGCATTTT

J: TRBJ2-2
size: .
V: TRBV13
D: .
CDR3: CASSRTRGTGELFF
DNA: TGTGCCAGCAGCCGTACAAGGGGCACCGGGGAGCTGTTTTTT

J: TRBJ2-3
size: .
V: TRBV7-6
D: TRBD2
CDR3: CASSLGSSGNTDTQYF
DNA: TGTGCCAGCAGCTTAGGTTCTAGCGGGAACACAGATACGCAGTATTTT

J: TRBJ1-3
size: .
V: TRBV5-6
D: .
CDR3: CASSLRRGHSGNTIYF
DNA: TGTGCCAGCAGCTTGCGGCGAGGACACTCTGGAAACACCATATATTTT

J: TRBJ2-5
size: .
V: TRBV5-1
D: TRBD2
CDR3: CASSLQSTSRETQYF
DNA: TGCGCCAGCAGCTTACAATCGACTAGCAGGGAGACCCAGTACTTC

J: TRBJ2-7
size: .
V: TRBV7-6
D: .
CDR3: CASSPGWDEQYF
DNA: TGTGCCAGCAGCCCCGGCTGGGACGAGCAGTACTTC

J: TRBJ1-2
size: .
V: TRBV19
D: TRBD1
CDR3: CAISGPGQGAFGYTF
DNA: TGTGCCATCTCCGGCCCGGGACAGGGGGCATTTGGCTACACCTTC

J: TRBJ1-1
size: once
V: TRBV5-1
D: TRBD1
CDR3: CASSIRGLTMNTEAFF
DNA: TGCGCCAGCAGCATCAGGGGGCTAACGATGAACACTGAAGCTTTCTTT

J: TRBJ2-7
size: .
V: TRBV13
D: TRBD2
CDR3: CASRQRGLAGGEQYF
DNA: TGTGCCAGCCGCCAAAGGGGACTAGCGGGAGGCGAGCAGTACTTC

J: TRBJ2-3
size: .
V: TRBV5-1
D: .
CDR3: CASSFAEWGTDTQYF
DNA: TGCGCCAGCAGCTTTGCGGAGTGGGGCACAGATACGCAGTATTTT

J: TRBJ2-7
size: few
V: TRBV20-1
D: .
CDR3: CSARSYEQYF
DNA: TGCAGTGCTAGATCATACGAGCAGTACTTC

J: TRBJ1-1
size: .
V: TRBV29-1
D: .
CDR3: CSVVIETEAFF
DNA: TGCAGCGTTGTTATAGAAACTGAAGCTTTCTTT

J: TRBJ1-1
size: .
V: TRBV28
D: .
CDR3: CASTPVRVGTEAFF
DNA: TGTGCCAGCACCCCGGTTCGGGTGGGAACTGAAGCTTTCTTT

J: TRBJ2-2
size: .
V: TRBV5-5
D: .
CDR3: CASSSTPSSYTGELFF
DNA: TGTGCCAGCAGCTCCACGCCTTCAAGTTACACCGGGGAGCTGTTTTTT

J: TRBJ2-1
size: .
V: TRBV6-6
D: .
CDR3: CASSSRVSSYNEQFF
DNA: TGTGCCAGCAGCAGCAGAGTATCTTCCTACAATGAGCAGTTCTTC

J: TRBJ2-1
size: .
V: TRBV5-1
D: TRBD1
CDR3: CASSFQGAKEQFF
DNA: TGCGCCAGCAGCTTCCAGGGGGCGAAAGAGCAGTTCTTC

J: TRBJ2-3
size: .
V: TRBV7-3
D: .
CDR3: CASSLGSVTDTQYF
DNA: TGTGCCAGCAGCTTAGGTAGCGTCACAGATACGCAGTATTTT

J: TRBJ2-7
size: .
V: TRBV18
D: TRBD1
CDR3: CASSPGTGEDEQYF
DNA: TGTGCCAGCTCACCAGGGACAGGGGAAGACGAGCAGTACTTC

J: TRBJ2-7
size: .
V: TRBV28
D: .
CDR3: CASAPRGRGASEQYF
DNA: TGTGCCAGCGCACCCCGCGGGCGAGGGGCGTCCGAGCAGTACTTC

J: TRBJ2-2
size: .
V: TRBV7-9
D: TRBD1
CDR3: CASSSDRAELFF
DNA: TGTGCCAGCAGCTCGGACAGGGCGGAGCTGTTTTTT

J: TRBJ1-4
size: .
V: TRBV28
D: .
CDR3: CASSSVRGSKPTFDNEKLFF
DNA: TGTGCCAGCAGTTCGGTCAGGGGAAGCAAACCCACTTTCGATAATGAAAAACTGTTTTTT

J: TRBJ2-2
size: .
V: TRBV7-9
D: .
CDR3: CASSLVGSTGELFF
DNA: TGTGCCAGCAGCTTAGTAGGGAGCACCGGGGAGCTGTTTTTT

J: TRBJ1-1
size: .
V: TRBV11-3
D: .
CDR3: CASSLDGNTEAFF
DNA: TGTGCCAGCAGCTTAGACGGGAACACTGAAGCTTTCTTT

J: TRBJ1-3
size: .
V: TRBV18
D: .
CDR3: CASSPSQSSGNTIYF
DNA: TGTGCCAGCTCACCGTCGCAGAGCTCTGGAAACACCATATATTTT

J: TRBJ2-7
size: .
V: TRBV29-1
D: .
CDR3: CSVDGVGSYEQYF
DNA: TGCAGCGTGGACGGAGTCGGGTCCTACGAGCAGTACTTC

J: TRBJ2-1
size: .
V: TRBV6-1
D: .
CDR3: CASRIDPGVYNEQFF
DNA: TGTGCCAGCAGGATCGACCCTGGAGTTTACAATGAGCAGTTCTTC

J: TRBJ2-1
size: .
V: TRBV11-3
D: .
CDR3: CASSVGYNEQFF
DNA: TGTGCCAGCAGCGTAGGGTACAATGAGCAGTTCTTC

J: TRBJ2-3
size: .
V: TRBV7-2
D: .
CDR3: CASSPDRNTDTQYF
DNA: TGTGCCAGCAGCCCGGACAGAAACACAGATACGCAGTATTTT

J: TRBJ1-1
size: .
V: TRBV6-5
D: .
CDR3: CASSYSAGYRAFF
DNA: TGTGCCAGCAGTTACTCGGCAGGGTATCGCGCTTTCTTT

J: TRBJ2-7
size: .
V: TRBV11-1
D: TRBD1
CDR3: CASSRDRGDEQYF
DNA: TGTGCCAGCAGCCGGGACAGGGGTGACGAGCAGTACTTC

J: TRBJ1-4
size: .
V: TRBV28
D: .
CDR3: CASTHGQYEKLFF
DNA: TGTGCCAGCACCCACGGACAGTATGAAAAACTGTTTTTT

J: TRBJ2-5
size: .
V: TRBV1
D: .
CDR3: CTSSQDGSWVEQETQYF
DNA: TGCACCAGCAGCCAAGATGGGTCGTGGGTAGAGCAAGAGACCCAGTACTTC

J: TRBJ1-4
size: .
V: TRBV29-1
D: .
CDR3: CSVVAEEANEKLFF
DNA: TGCAGCGTTGTCGCGGAGGAGGCTAATGAAAAACTGTTTTTT

J: TRBJ2-2
size: few
V: TRBV4-3
D: TRBD2
CDR3: CASSQVAGGGNGELFF
DNA: TGCGCCAGCAGCCAAGTAGCGGGAGGGGGGAACGGGGAGCTGTTTTTT

J: TRBJ2-5
size: few
V: TRBV7-2
D: .
CDR3: CASSLGTQETQYF
DNA: TGTGCCAGCAGCTTAGGGACTCAAGAGACCCAGTACTTC

J: TRBJ1-5
size: .
V: TRBV28
D: .
CDR3: CASSLWAGVGHNQPQHF
DNA: TGTGCCAGCAGTTTATGGGCCGGGGTGGGCCACAATCAGCCCCAGCATTTT

J: TRBJ1-2
size: .
V: TRBV19
D: TRBD1
CDR3: CASSLVRDRGRRNYGYTF
DNA: TGTGCCAGTAGTCTGGTCCGGGACAGGGGACGAAGGAACTATGGCTACACCTTC

J: TRBJ2-5
size: .
V: TRBV5-4
D: TRBD1
CDR3: CASRRQGQETQYF
DNA: TGTGCCAGCCGCCGACAGGGCCAAGAGACCCAGTACTTC